This passage covers 28 T cell receptor beta chains from one sample sequenced in a study of cytomegalovirus exposure and HLA in healthy donors. The PCR made use of 60 Vbeta and 13 Jbeta primers. The method was immunoSEQ multiplex PCR; TCRdb's version includes in-frame clones alone and lacks a portion of them. Among roughly 120,000 clones listed, about 79% were seen once. Sample: PBMCs. The receptors derive from a man under 40 in good health and CMV-seropositive.

The rearrangement links TRBV5-4 to TRBJ1-1; D is uncertain. Germline CDR1 is SGHNT and CDR2 is YYREEE (reference sequence). Trimming removed 2 bases at V and 5 bases at J, with 4 bases between. CDR3 size: 11 residues. The CDR3 DNA sequence: TGTGCCAGCAGCTTCGGGACTGAAGCTTTCTTT. Translating it yields CASSFGTEAFF.

This chain uses TRBV5-6 with TRBJ1-1; D is possibly TRBD1 (6 bases). Deletions cut 4 bases from V and 3 bases from J, with 13 bases between. The CDR3 length is 14 residues. CDR1 is SGHDT, CDR2 YYEEEE, per germline. The CDR3 DNA sequence: TGTGCCAGCAGCGCCGAGACAGGACACACTGAAGCTTTCTTT. This encodes CASSAETGHTEAFF.

This clone was found a few times. The J gene is TRBJ2-2, the V gene TRBV6-4; D might be TRBD2 (5 bases). In germline, CDR1 is MRHNA, CDR2 SNTAGT. Trimming left V 5 bases short and J 0 bases short, with 7 bases between. The CDR3 is 14 residues long. The CDR3 loop is CASSRDTNTGELFF. For the CDR3, the DNA is TGTGCCAGCAGTCGGGATACGAACACCGGGGAGCTGTTTTTT.

The chain is built from TRBV4-3 and TRBJ2-3, with TRBD2 matching 10 bases. This CDR3 is built from 16 residues. With 0 bases clipped from V and 1 base from J, the junction kept 1 base outside the gene matches. From germline, CDR1 is LGHNA and CDR2 YSLEER. The chain's CDR3 is CASSQDGTSGTDTQYF. As DNA, the CDR3 is TGCGCCAGCAGCCAAGATGGGACTAGCGGCACAGATACGCAGTATTTT.

The J gene is TRBJ2-3, the V gene TRBV28; 12 bases match TRBD2. The CDR3 totals 16 residues. J lost 0 bases, V lost 2 bases, and 0 bases had no gene match. From germline, CDR1 is MDHEN and CDR2 SYDVKM. The CDR3, as DNA: TGTGCCAGCAGTTTACTAGCGGGAGGGAGCACAGATACGCAGTATTTT. This codes for CASSLLAGGSTDTQYF.

In its sample, this clone was seen a few times. The chain carries TRBV7-9 and TRBJ2-7, with 7 bases identical to TRBD1. The CDR3 totals 15 residues. V trimming: 3 bases; J trimming: 0 bases; junction bases outside the gene matches: 5. Germline V gives CDR1 SEHNR, CDR2 FQNEAQ (reference sequence). CDR3 coding DNA: TGTGCCAGCAGCTTTGGGACAGCGAGCTCCTACGAGCAGTACTTC. Translation gives CASSFGTASSYEQYF.

In DNA form, the CDR3 reads TGTGCCAGCAGTTTGACAGGGGGGGACACTGAAGCTTTCTTT. Translation: CASSLTGGDTEAFF. The chain links TRBV28 to TRBJ1-1; 9 bases map to TRBD1. Germline V gives CDR1 MDHEN, CDR2 SYDVKM. The CDR3 extends over 14 amino acids. V lost 3 bases, J lost 3 bases, and 2 bases stayed unmatched.

This chain uses TRBV6-4 with TRBJ2-7; 7 nucleotides agree with TRBD2. Per the germline V gene, CDR1 is MRHNA and CDR2 is SNTAGT. The CDR3 is 14 residues long. V lost 7 bases and J lost 3; bases outside the gene matches: 9. CDR3 sequence: CASISRDYRYEQYF. The CDR3 bases are TGTGCCAGCATTAGCCGGGACTACCGCTACGAGCAGTACTTC.

The gene calls are TRBV5-6 and TRBJ2-3; no firm D call. Germline V CDR1 and CDR2: SGHDT, YYEEEE. The CDR3 length is 15 residues. Trimming cost V 0 bases and J 0 bases, with 8 bases left between them. The CDR3 reads CASSLVVPSTDTQYF. CDR3 nucleotides: TGTGCCAGCAGCTTGGTAGTTCCTAGCACAGATACGCAGTATTTT.

J is TRBJ2-6 and V is TRBV5-6; possible D gene TRBD2, 6 bases. Germline lookup yields CDR1 SGHDT and CDR2 YYEEEE. The CDR3 has 16 residues. Deletions cut 0 bases from V and 2 bases from J, with 9 bases between. CDR3 in DNA: TGTGCCAGCAGCTTGGTTCGGACTACTGGGGCCAACGTCCTGACTTTC. Translating gives CASSLVRTTGANVLTF.

CDR3: CASSSRDRYSGNTIYF. The DNA of the CDR3 is TGTGCCAGCAGCTCCCGGGACAGGTACTCTGGAAACACCATATATTTT. The rearrangement joins TRBV9 to TRBJ1-3; 8 positions agree with TRBD1. CDR1 is SGDLS, CDR2 YYNGEE, per germline. The V and J ends lost 4 bases and 0 bases, in that order; junction bases with no gene match: 6. This CDR3 region has 16 residues.

The V gene is TRBV30, the J gene TRBJ2-7; D gene uncertain. CDR1 is GTSNPN and CDR2 is SVGIG in the germline V gene (reference sequence). The CDR3 is 12 amino acids. The V end lost 0 bases, the J end lost 9 bases, and 12 bases lay between the germline ends. In nucleotides, the CDR3 is TGTGCCTGGAGTGTACAAGAATCAGTGCAGTACTTC. Translating it yields CAWSVQESVQYF.

CDR3 nucleotide sequence: TGTGCCAGCAGCCCGTCGGGACTAACATACAATGAGCAGTTCTTC. This codes for CASSPSGLTYNEQFF. The J gene is TRBJ2-1, the V gene TRBV7-3, with 7 bases lining up with TRBD2. The CDR3 contains 15 residues. The germline CDR1 and CDR2 sequences are SGHTA and FQGTGA. Losses at the gene ends were 5 bases for V and 4 bases for J; bases not matched to a gene: 8.

The V gene is TRBV15, the J gene TRBJ2-5; 10 nucleotides agree with TRBD2. The end of the DNA is better explained by TRBJ2-7, so the J call may be wrong. Per the germline V gene, CDR1 is LNHNV and CDR2 is YYDKDF (reference sequence). The CDR3 consists of 14 residues. The chain's CDR3 is CATSRLAGYYEQYF. The CDR3 bases are TGTGCCACCAGTCGACTAGCGGGCTACTACGAGCAGTACTTC.

The V call is TRBV5-1, the J call TRBJ1-2, with TRBD1 identical over 10 bases. The CDR3 has 15 residues. Germline V gene sequence: CDR1 SGHRS, CDR2 YFSETQ. V trimming: 3 bases; J trimming: 8 bases; junction bases outside the gene matches: 10. The CDR3 nucleotides are TGCGCCAGCAGCTGGGACCCTGACAGGGGGCACGGCTACACCTTC. It encodes CASSWDPDRGHGYTF.

V is TRBV6-5 and J is TRBJ2-7; possibly TRBD2 for D (6 bases). With 5 bases removed from V and 2 bases from J, the gap between germline ends came to 10 bases. Germline CDR1 reads MNHEY; CDR2 reads SVGAGI. The CDR3 loop spans 13 amino acids. As DNA, the CDR3 is TGTGCCAGCAGTCGAGCGGGCCCCTACGAGCAGTACTTC. It codes for CASSRAGPYEQYF.

The genes are TRBV20-1 and TRBJ2-1, with 10 bases aligning to TRBD2. The CDR3 runs 11 residues. CDR1 is DFQATT, CDR2 SNEGSKA, per germline (reference sequence). Losses at the gene ends were 3 bases for V and 12 bases for J; bases not matched to a gene: 2. CDR3 nucleotides: TGCAGTGCTAGGCCTAGCGGGAGGCAGTTCTTC. Translating gives CSARPSGRQFF.

The J gene is TRBJ2-7, the V gene TRBV7-3; TRBD2 matches at 8 bases. V gave up 0 bases and J gave up 1 base; unmatched junction bases: 5. Looked up from germline, CDR1 is SGHTA and CDR2 is FQGTGA. The CDR3 has 16 residues. The CDR3 nucleotides are TGTGCCAGCAGCTTAACTGCCACTAGCGGATCCTACGAGCAGTACTTC. Protein: CASSLTATSGSYEQYF.

The rearrangement joins TRBV2 to TRBJ2-3; the match to TRBD2 covers 15 bases. CDR1 and CDR2 (germline): SNHLY, FYNNEI. The J segment lost 5 bases and the V segment lost 4 bases, leaving 1 base of the junction unmatched. The CDR3 contains 15 residues. As DNA, the CDR3 is TGTGCCAGCAGTGTGGGACTAGCGGGAGGAGATACGCAGTATTTT. It codes for CASSVGLAGGDTQYF.

The chain uses TRBV6-6 and TRBJ2-7; 10 bases are shared with TRBD2. The CDR3 loop spans 16 amino acids. The germline V gene has CDR1 MNHNY and CDR2 SVGAGI (reference sequence). Unmatched junction bases numbered 4, after V lost 0 bases and J lost 2 bases. Written as DNA, the CDR3 is TGTGCCAGCAGTTACTCGGCTAGCGGGAGACCCTACGAGCAGTACTTC. Translating it yields CASSYSASGRPYEQYF.

The gene calls are TRBV11-2 and TRBJ2-7, with TRBD2 matching over 11 bases. Germline loops: CDR1 SGHAT, CDR2 FQNNGV. The CDR3 consists of 15 residues. The V gene end was trimmed by 5 bases and the J gene end by 7 bases; junction bases not matched to a gene: 10. DNA of the CDR3: TGTGCCAGCAGCCCGACTAGCGGGGTGATGGGGGAGCAGTACTTC. Protein product: CASSPTSGVMGEQYF.

The rearrangement uses TRBV7-2 and TRBJ2-1, with D possibly TRBD1 on 5 matching bases. Germline V lookup: CDR1 SGHTA, CDR2 FQGNSA. This CDR3 spans 14 amino acids. Trimming stripped 2 bases from V and 7 bases from J, with 12 bases between. CDR3: CASSLLLGVNEQFF. The CDR3 DNA is TGTGCCAGCAGCTTACTGTTAGGGGTGAATGAGCAGTTCTTC.

The genes are TRBV5-1 and TRBJ1-2, with 7 bases lining up with TRBD1. The germline CDR1 and CDR2 sequences are SGHRS and YFSETQ. V was clipped by 5 bases and J by 6 bases; unmatched bases: 7. CDR3 length: 13 residues. CDR3 loop: CASSLQGKDGYTF. DNA of the CDR3: TGCGCCAGCAGTTTACAGGGGAAAGATGGCTACACCTTC.

About this clone: Other DNA sequences in this specimen translate into the identical CDR3. The rearrangement links TRBV5-1 to TRBJ1-2, with D perhaps TRBD1 (6 bases). The CDR3 contains 13 residues. V lost 5 bases and J 3 bases, leaving 11 bases between the germline ends. Germline CDR1 is SGHRS and CDR2 is YFSETQ. The CDR3 DNA sequence: TGCGCCAGCAGACGGACAGAATACTATGGCTACACCTTC. Translated, it gives CASRRTEYYGYTF.

The sample holds a few counts of this clone. One junction end does not reproduce the germline sequence, and a read error may be involved. The chain links TRBV11-2 to TRBJ2-6; the match to TRBD1 covers 10 bases. The CDR3 loop spans 16 amino acids. The germline V gene encodes CDR1 SGHAT and CDR2 FQNNGV. The DNA of the CDR3 is TGTGCCAGCAGCTTGACAGGGGGCACTGGGGCCAACGGCCTGACTTTC. This encodes CASSLTGGTGANGLTF.

This sequence joins TRBV6-1 and TRBJ1-2, with 10 bases matching TRBD1. The V and J ends lost 3 bases and 8 bases, in that order; junction bases with no gene match: 12. Germline values: CDR1 MNHNS, CDR2 SASEGT. The CDR3 is 16 amino acids. CDR3 sequence reads: CASSDPGQGTLWGYTF. CDR3 DNA: TGTGCCAGCAGTGACCCGGGACAGGGGACATTATGGGGCTACACCTTC.

The chain combines TRBV19 with TRBJ1-5; perhaps TRBD1 as D (5 bases). CDR3 length: 13 residues. The germline V gene has CDR1 LNHDA and CDR2 SQIVND (reference sequence). Between the trimmed V and J ends, which lost 6 bases and 7 bases, there was a span of 13 bases. The CDR3 bases are TGTGCCAGTAGCAAGGGAGGGGACCAGCCCCAGCATTTT. It yields the protein CASSKGGDQPQHF.

The rearrangement uses TRBV30 and TRBJ2-7; 12 bases agree with TRBD2. Losses at the gene ends were 4 bases for V and 7 bases for J; bases not matched to a gene: 8. From germline, CDR1 is GTSNPN and CDR2 SVGIG (reference sequence). This CDR3 is 14 amino acids long. CDR3 sequence: CAWNIRLAGDEQYF. CDR3 sequence (DNA): TGTGCCTGGAACATCAGACTAGCGGGAGATGAGCAGTACTTC.